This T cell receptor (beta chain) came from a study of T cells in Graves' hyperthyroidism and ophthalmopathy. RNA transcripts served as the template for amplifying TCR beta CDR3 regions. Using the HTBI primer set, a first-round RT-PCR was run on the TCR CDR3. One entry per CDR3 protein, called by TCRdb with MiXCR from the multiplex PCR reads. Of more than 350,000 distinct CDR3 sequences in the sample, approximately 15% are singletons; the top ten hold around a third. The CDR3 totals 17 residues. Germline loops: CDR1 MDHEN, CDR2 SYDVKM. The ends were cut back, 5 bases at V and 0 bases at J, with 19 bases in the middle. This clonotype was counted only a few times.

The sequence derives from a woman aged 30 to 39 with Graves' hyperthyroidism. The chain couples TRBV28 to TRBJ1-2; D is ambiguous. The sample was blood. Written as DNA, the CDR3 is TGTGCCAGCAGTCCTCCGGGCCAGCCCCTAGCTAACTATGGCTACACCTTC. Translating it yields CASSPPGQPLANYGYTF.